The rows below give T cell receptor beta chains drawn from one sample of a study of T cell repertoires in aging, cancer and after chemotherapy. MiXCR was run by TCRdb on the multiplex PCR reads, yielding one entry per CDR3 protein. The sample records about 13,000 distinct CDR3 sequences, about 25% being singletons. Sequenced: blood. The receptors stem from a human donor in good health. Both conserved end residues are part of each CDR3. Expanded clones are given a class, and other clones once, few, many or no size at all.

V gene: TRBV27; clone size: NA; CDR3 protein: CASIRGQGNSPLHF
V gene: TRBV7-2; clone size: few; CDR3 protein: CASSLSLGYTF
V gene: TRBV18; clone size: NA; CDR3 protein: CASSWDWYMNTEAFF
V gene: TRBV6-2/TRBV6-3; clone size: NA; CDR3 protein: CASSSRQGALNEQYF
V gene: TRBV5-1; clone size: few; CDR3 protein: CASSLEWAGTEAFF
V gene: TRBV12-3/TRBV12-4; clone size: once; CDR3 protein: CASSPGLAETTGELFF
V gene: TRBV5-5; clone size: once; CDR3 protein: CASSPGRVTEAFF
V gene: TRBV4-1; clone size: NA; CDR3 protein: CASSQDLGSGQNTEAFF
V gene: TRBV7-9; clone size: few; CDR3 protein: CASSPQELYEQYF
V gene: TRBV12-3/TRBV12-4; clone size: few; CDR3 protein: CASSSTGGPYEQYF
V gene: TRBV7-2; clone size: few; CDR3 protein: CASSLYNQPQHF
V gene: TRBV5-1; clone size: few; CDR3 protein: CASSLGYNGELFF
V gene: TRBV29-1; clone size: NA; CDR3 protein: CSAGGGYGYTF
V gene: TRBV6-5; clone size: NA; CDR3 protein: CASTRLAGASTYEQYF